Listed below are T cell receptor beta chains from one sample, sequenced in a study of T cells expressing NK-cell markers. TCRdb re-called the 5' RACE reads, yielding one record per CDR3 amino acid sequence without DNA. The sample table includes over 350,000 distinct CDR3 sequences. Sequencing was carried out using blood T cells: a sorted CD56 or NKG2C T cell subset, CD4+ or CD8+ T cells, or bulk PBMC T cells (not recorded which). All receptors come from a woman between 45 and 65 years old in good health. Both conserved end residues are part of each CDR3. The order of the fields is V gene, CDR3 length, J gene, CDR3 protein.

v_call: TRBV12-3/TRBV12-4; cdr3_length: 12; j_call: TRBJ2-2; cdr3_aa: CASSLGTGELFF
v_call: TRBV4-1; cdr3_length: 15; j_call: TRBJ1-4; cdr3_aa: CASSTSRGRSRKLFF
v_call: TRBV12-3/TRBV12-4; cdr3_length: 13; j_call: TRBJ2-7; cdr3_aa: CASSRTSFYEQYF
v_call: TRBV11-3; cdr3_length: 13; j_call: TRBJ2-2; cdr3_aa: CASSSKGLGELFF
v_call: TRBV12-5; cdr3_length: 19; j_call: TRBJ1-5; cdr3_aa: CASGLTLSDRGDFNQPQHF
v_call: TRBV11-2; cdr3_length: 15; j_call: TRBJ1-1; cdr3_aa: CASINTDLMNTEAFF
v_call: TRBV12-3/TRBV12-4; cdr3_length: 13; j_call: TRBJ2-2; cdr3_aa: CASSDRGPGELFF
v_call: TRBV11-2; cdr3_length: 18; j_call: TRBJ2-6; cdr3_aa: CASSPRQRGSSGANVLTF
v_call: TRBV7-8; cdr3_length: 16; j_call: TRBJ1-5; cdr3_aa: CASTSSPGQLNQPQHF
v_call: TRBV12-3/TRBV12-4; cdr3_length: 14; j_call: TRBJ2-1; cdr3_aa: CASSFLTPMNEQFF
v_call: TRBV7-9; cdr3_length: 14; j_call: TRBJ2-2; cdr3_aa: CASIWQGATGELFF
v_call: TRBV5-4; cdr3_length: 14; j_call: TRBJ2-5; cdr3_aa: CASSLTSGEETQYF
v_call: TRBV12-5; cdr3_length: 16; j_call: TRBJ1-5; cdr3_aa: CASGFDPGDRNQPQHF
v_call: TRBV5-1; cdr3_length: 16; j_call: TRBJ2-5; cdr3_aa: CASSLGLAGPLETQYF
v_call: TRBV7-9; cdr3_length: 16; j_call: TRBJ2-3; cdr3_aa: CASSSLTAGGTDTQYF
v_call: TRBV6-4; cdr3_length: 15; j_call: TRBJ2-1; cdr3_aa: CASSEGERDYNEQFF
v_call: TRBV5-1; cdr3_length: 12; j_call: TRBJ1-4; cdr3_aa: CASSGDRDRLFF
v_call: TRBV6-5; cdr3_length: 15; j_call: TRBJ2-3; cdr3_aa: CASSYYRQGSDTQYF
v_call: TRBV7-9; cdr3_length: 16; j_call: TRBJ2-5; cdr3_aa: CASSRIAGVLVETQYF
v_call: TRBV6-6; cdr3_length: 14; j_call: TRBJ1-6; cdr3_aa: CASSYDGLGSPLHF
v_call: TRBV2; cdr3_length: 13; j_call: TRBJ2-4; cdr3_aa: CARQGRGKNIQYF
v_call: TRBV24-1; cdr3_length: 14; j_call: TRBJ2-1; cdr3_aa: CATSDFSGNNEQFF
v_call: TRBV6-2/TRBV6-3; cdr3_length: 17; j_call: TRBJ2-1; cdr3_aa: CASSESLAGPHYNEQFF
v_call: TRBV25-1; cdr3_length: 15; j_call: TRBJ1-4; cdr3_aa: CASSDYRLTNEKLFF
v_call: TRBV12-3/TRBV12-4; cdr3_length: 14; j_call: TRBJ1-3; cdr3_aa: CASDGTASGNTIYF
v_call: TRBV18; cdr3_length: 15; j_call: TRBJ2-5; cdr3_aa: CASSPLGLPRGTQYF
v_call: TRBV20-1; cdr3_length: 14; j_call: TRBJ2-1; cdr3_aa: CSARAGSGRDEQFF
v_call: TRBV9; cdr3_length: 13; j_call: TRBJ2-7; cdr3_aa: CASSVSPQYEQYF
v_call: TRBV10-3; cdr3_length: 14; j_call: TRBJ1-4; cdr3_aa: CAISDFGQDGKLFF
v_call: TRBV19; cdr3_length: 15; j_call: TRBJ1-2; cdr3_aa: CASSKGDSRNYGYTF
v_call: TRBV20-1; cdr3_length: 15; j_call: TRBJ2-5; cdr3_aa: CSAAMASGMGETQYF
v_call: TRBV20-1; cdr3_length: 15; j_call: TRBJ2-4; cdr3_aa: CSARGLGRITDIQYF
v_call: TRBV12-3/TRBV12-4; cdr3_length: 12; j_call: TRBJ2-7; cdr3_aa: CASRGRANEQYF
v_call: TRBV5-1; cdr3_length: 16; j_call: TRBJ2-3; cdr3_aa: CASSLNAFSRGDTQYF
v_call: TRBV20-1; cdr3_length: 15; j_call: TRBJ2-3; cdr3_aa: CSAARGLAGTDTQYF
v_call: TRBV12-3/TRBV12-4; cdr3_length: 15; j_call: TRBJ2-3; cdr3_aa: CASSLPPSGADTQYF
v_call: TRBV20-1; cdr3_length: 13; j_call: TRBJ2-2; cdr3_aa: CSAPLPNTGELFF
v_call: TRBV10-3; cdr3_length: 12; j_call: TRBJ1-2; cdr3_aa: CAIRPAGYGYTF
v_call: TRBV27; cdr3_length: 13; j_call: TRBJ2-7; cdr3_aa: CASILDVSYEQYF
v_call: TRBV27; cdr3_length: 16; j_call: TRBJ2-1; cdr3_aa: CASSPWTSGNMYEQFF
v_call: TRBV14; cdr3_length: 15; j_call: TRBJ2-5; cdr3_aa: CASKPLDRVGETQYF
v_call: TRBV12-3/TRBV12-4; cdr3_length: 14; j_call: TRBJ2-1; cdr3_aa: CASRRDTSYNEQFF
v_call: TRBV5-1; cdr3_length: 14; j_call: TRBJ2-2; cdr3_aa: CASAEIRGSGELFF
v_call: TRBV12-3/TRBV12-4; cdr3_length: 11; j_call: TRBJ2-5; cdr3_aa: CASSLSGTQYF
v_call: TRBV11-1; cdr3_length: 13; j_call: TRBJ1-1; cdr3_aa: CASSEGLNTEAFF
v_call: TRBV10-3; cdr3_length: 14; j_call: TRBJ2-3; cdr3_aa: CAIGFAGFTDTQYF